This TCR beta chain was sequenced in a study of T cell clonotyping in hematopoietic cell transplantation. Study summary: Recipients' pretransplant samples followed cytoreduction.

Germline V gene data show CDR1 as SGHTA and CDR2 as FQGNSA. The CDR3 spans 15 residues. Deletions cut 3 bases from V and 0 bases from J, with 10 bases between. A remark on this clone: Its antigen is not known.

Findings and caveats of the study: Few recipient clonotypes overlapped donors; over 97% were de novo at given depth.

The time point: recipient sample about 28 days before transplant, after cytoreduction. Blood collection times were about day -28 and days 30, 100, 180 posttransplant. The assay was immunoSEQ multiplex PCR, and TCRdb's table has in-frame clones only and misses some. The sample includes about 5,900 clones, 75% to 85% of them seen just once. The rearrangement joins TRBV7-2 to TRBJ2-3; maybe TRBD2 (6 bases). The sample was peripheral blood mononuclear cells, taken before stem cell transplant. The source is a woman aged 50 to 60 with acute myeloid leukemia. Some clones in this sample may be carry-over from other donors' samples. The chain's CDR3 is CASSFWGTSTDTQYF. CDR3 in DNA: TGTGCCAGCAGCTTCTGGGGGACTAGCACAGATACGCAGTATTTT.